Below are 3 T cell receptor beta chains sequenced from a single sample in a study of CD8+CD57+ T cells in acquired aplastic anemia (dated by TCRdb to 2016 to 2019). The sequencing machine was an Illumina HiSeq 2000. Profiling of TCR beta VDJ combinations and CDR3 sequences used genomic DNA as the template. The raw public data were reprocessed by TCRdb itself: fastp quality trimming at Q25, MiXCR clonotype calling, in-frame beta chains only. Each entry is one CDR3 protein sequence, shown with its most common DNA and genes. This sample is represented by about half a million distinct CDR3 sequences; around 30% of them were singletons. The ten largest clones take up less than 0.85% of the sample. Flow cytometry had shown CD8+CD57+ cell expansion in the patients selected for sequencing. The specimen sequenced was sorted CD4+, CD8+, or CD8+CD57+ T cells (not recorded which) from PBMCs. These receptors all come from a human donor with aplastic anemia.

This rearrangement joins TRBV9 to TRBJ2-1; the match to TRBD2 covers 10 bases. The CDR3 covers 15 residues. V lost 0 bases, J lost 7 bases, and 4 bases stayed unmatched. CDR1 and CDR2 from the germline V gene are SGDLS and YYNGEE. CDR3 nucleotide sequence: TGTGCCAGCAGCGTAGGGCTAGCGGGAGTGAATGAGCAGTTCTTC. Protein sequence: CASSVGLAGVNEQFF.

This clonotype occurred many times. The chain has TRBV2 and TRBJ2-7; D is ambiguous. Germline V gives CDR1 SNHLY, CDR2 FYNNEI. The germline V and J ends were trimmed by 5 bases and 2 bases, with 13 bases remaining between them. CDR3 size: 14 residues. Here the CDR3 reads CASSTATPPYEQYF. The CDR3 DNA is TGTGCCAGCAGTACCGCCACGCCGCCCTACGAGCAGTACTTC. Together with reference TRBV2 and TRBJ2-7, the CDR3 gives the full variable domain: EPEVTQTPSHQVTQMGQEVILRCVPISNHLYFYWYRQILGQKVEFLVSFYNNEISEKSEIFDDQFSVERPDGSNFTLKIRSTKLEDSAMYFCASSTATPPYEQYFGPGTRLTVT.

The chain links TRBV2 to TRBJ2-1, with 7 bases fitting TRBD1. Germline V gene lookup returns CDR1 SNHLY and CDR2 FYNNEI. The J segment lost 8 bases and the V segment lost 3 bases, leaving 4 bases of the junction unmatched. The CDR3 has 13 amino acids. CDR3 sequence reads: CASSETGTHEQFF. CDR3 nucleotides: TGTGCCAGCAGTGAGACAGGGACACATGAGCAGTTCTTC.